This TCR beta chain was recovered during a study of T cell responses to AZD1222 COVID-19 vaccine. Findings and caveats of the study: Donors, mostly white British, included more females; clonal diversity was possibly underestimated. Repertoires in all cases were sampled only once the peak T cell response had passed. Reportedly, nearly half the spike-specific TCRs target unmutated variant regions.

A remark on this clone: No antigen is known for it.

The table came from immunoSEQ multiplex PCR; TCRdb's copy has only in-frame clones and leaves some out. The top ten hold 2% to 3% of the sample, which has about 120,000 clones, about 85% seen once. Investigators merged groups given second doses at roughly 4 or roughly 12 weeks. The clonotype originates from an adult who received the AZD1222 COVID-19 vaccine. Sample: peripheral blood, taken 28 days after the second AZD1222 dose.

CDR3 coding DNA: TGTGCCAGCAACTTTTATAGCAATCAGCCCCAGCATTTT. This codes for CASNFYSNQPQHF. The chain couples TRBV2 to TRBJ1-5; D is unclear. The CDR3 covers 13 residues. V was trimmed by 7 bases and J by 0 bases, leaving 7 bases between them. In germline, CDR1 is SNHLY, CDR2 FYNNEI.